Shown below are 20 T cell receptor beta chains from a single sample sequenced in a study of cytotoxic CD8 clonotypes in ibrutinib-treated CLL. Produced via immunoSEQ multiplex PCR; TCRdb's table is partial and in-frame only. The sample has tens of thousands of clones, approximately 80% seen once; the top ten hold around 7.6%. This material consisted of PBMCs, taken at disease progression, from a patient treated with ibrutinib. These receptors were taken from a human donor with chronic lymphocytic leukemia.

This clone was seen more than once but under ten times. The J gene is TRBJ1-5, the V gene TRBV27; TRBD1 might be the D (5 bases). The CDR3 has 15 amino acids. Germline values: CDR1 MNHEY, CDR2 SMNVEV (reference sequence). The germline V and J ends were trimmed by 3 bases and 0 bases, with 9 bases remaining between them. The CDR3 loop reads CASSFRAGSNQPQHF. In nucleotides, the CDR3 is TGTGCCAGCAGTTTCAGGGCTGGTAGCAATCAGCCCCAGCATTTT.

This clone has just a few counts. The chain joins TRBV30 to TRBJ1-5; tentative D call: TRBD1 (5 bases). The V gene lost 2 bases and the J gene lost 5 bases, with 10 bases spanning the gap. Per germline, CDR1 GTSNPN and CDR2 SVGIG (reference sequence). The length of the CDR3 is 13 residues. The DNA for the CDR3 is TGTGCCTGGAGTAAGGGGCTGGATCAGCCCCAGCATTTT. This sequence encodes CAWSKGLDQPQHF.

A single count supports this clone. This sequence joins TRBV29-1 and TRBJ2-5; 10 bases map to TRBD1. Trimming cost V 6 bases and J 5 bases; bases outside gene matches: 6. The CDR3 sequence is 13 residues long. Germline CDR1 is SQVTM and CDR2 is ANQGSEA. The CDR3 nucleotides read TGCAGCGTCCCGACAGGGGGCGAGGAGACCCAGTACTTC. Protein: CSVPTGGEETQYF.

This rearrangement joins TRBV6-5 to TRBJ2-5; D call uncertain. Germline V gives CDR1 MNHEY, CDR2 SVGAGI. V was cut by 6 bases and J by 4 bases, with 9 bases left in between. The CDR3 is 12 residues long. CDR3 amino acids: CASRQTRETQYF. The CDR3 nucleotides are TGTGCCAGCAGACAGACGCGAGAGACCCAGTACTTC.

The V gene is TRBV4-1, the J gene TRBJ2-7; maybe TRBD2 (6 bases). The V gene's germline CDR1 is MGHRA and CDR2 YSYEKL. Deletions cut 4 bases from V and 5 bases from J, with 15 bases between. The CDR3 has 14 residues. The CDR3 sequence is CASSRLGGIDEQYF. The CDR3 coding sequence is TGCGCCAGCAGCCGACTCGGGGGAATTGACGAGCAGTACTTC.

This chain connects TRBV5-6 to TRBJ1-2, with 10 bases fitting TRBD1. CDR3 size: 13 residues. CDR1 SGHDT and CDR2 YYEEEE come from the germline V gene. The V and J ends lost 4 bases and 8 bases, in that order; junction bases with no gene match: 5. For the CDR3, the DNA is TGTGCCAGCAGCGCCGGGGACAGGGGAGGCTACACCTTC. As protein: CASSAGDRGGYTF.

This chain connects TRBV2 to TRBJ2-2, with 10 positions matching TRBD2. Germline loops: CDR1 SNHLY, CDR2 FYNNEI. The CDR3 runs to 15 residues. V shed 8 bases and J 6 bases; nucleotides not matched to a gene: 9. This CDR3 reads CASRSSGRAAGELFF. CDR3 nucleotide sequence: TGTGCCAGCCGATCGAGCGGGAGGGCCGCCGGGGAGCTGTTTTTT.

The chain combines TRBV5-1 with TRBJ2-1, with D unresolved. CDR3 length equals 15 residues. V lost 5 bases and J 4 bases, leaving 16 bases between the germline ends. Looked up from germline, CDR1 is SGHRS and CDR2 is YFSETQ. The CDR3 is CASSFMGSPYNEQFF. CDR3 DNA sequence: TGCGCCAGCAGTTTCATGGGGTCACCGTACAATGAGCAGTTCTTC.

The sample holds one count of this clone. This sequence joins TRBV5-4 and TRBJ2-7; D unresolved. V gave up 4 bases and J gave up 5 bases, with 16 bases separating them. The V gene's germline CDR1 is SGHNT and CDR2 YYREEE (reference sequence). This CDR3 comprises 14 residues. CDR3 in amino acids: CASSPLPGRDEQYF. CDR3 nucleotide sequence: TGTGCCAGCAGCCCGCTCCCTGGTCGCGACGAGCAGTACTTC.

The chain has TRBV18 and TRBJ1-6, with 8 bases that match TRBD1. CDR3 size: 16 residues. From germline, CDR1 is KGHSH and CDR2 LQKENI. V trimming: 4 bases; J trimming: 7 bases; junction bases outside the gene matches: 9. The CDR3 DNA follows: TGTGCCAGCTCACTAACAACGGACAGGGCAAATTCACCCCTCCACTTT. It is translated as CASSLTTDRANSPLHF.

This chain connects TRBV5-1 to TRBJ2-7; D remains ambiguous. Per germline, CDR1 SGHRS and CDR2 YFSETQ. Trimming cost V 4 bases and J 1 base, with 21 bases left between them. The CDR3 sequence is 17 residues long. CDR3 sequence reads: CASSMGPLPGGSYEQYF. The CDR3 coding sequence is TGCGCCAGCAGCATGGGCCCACTTCCGGGCGGATCCTACGAGCAGTACTTC.

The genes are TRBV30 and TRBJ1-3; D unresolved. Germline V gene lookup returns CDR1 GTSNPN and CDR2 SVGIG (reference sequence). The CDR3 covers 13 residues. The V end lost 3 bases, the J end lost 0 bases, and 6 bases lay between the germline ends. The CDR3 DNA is TGTGCCTGGAGCGGATTCTCTGGAAACACCATATATTTT. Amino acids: CAWSGFSGNTIYF.

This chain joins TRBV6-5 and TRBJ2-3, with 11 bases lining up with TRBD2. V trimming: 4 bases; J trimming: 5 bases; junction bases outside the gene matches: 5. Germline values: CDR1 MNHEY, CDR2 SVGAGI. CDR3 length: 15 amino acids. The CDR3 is CASSSLAGAGDTQYF. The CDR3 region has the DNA TGTGCCAGCAGTTCACTAGCGGGAGCGGGAGATACGCAGTATTTT.

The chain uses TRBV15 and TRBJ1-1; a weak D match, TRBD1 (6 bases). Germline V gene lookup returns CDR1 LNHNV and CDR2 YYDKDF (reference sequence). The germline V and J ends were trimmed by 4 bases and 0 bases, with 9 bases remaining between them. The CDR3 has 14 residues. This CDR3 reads CATSIRDMNTEAFF. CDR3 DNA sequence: TGTGCCACCAGCATTCGGGACATGAACACTGAAGCTTTCTTT.

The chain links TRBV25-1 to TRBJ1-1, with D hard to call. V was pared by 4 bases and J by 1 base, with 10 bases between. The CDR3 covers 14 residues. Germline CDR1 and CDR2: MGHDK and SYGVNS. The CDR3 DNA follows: TGTGCCAGCAGTGCCCATGGTGGGAACACTGAAGCTTTCTTT. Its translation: CASSAHGGNTEAFF.

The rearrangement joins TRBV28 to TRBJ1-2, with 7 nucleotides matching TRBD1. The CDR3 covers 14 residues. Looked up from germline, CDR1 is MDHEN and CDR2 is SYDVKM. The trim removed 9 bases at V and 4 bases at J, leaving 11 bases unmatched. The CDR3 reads CASKEQGISYGYTF. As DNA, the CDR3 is TGTGCCAGTAAAGAACAGGGGATTAGCTATGGCTACACCTTC.

The CDR3, as DNA: TGTGCCAGCAGCTTGCCCAGCGGGAGGGCCCAGCAGTACTTC. It yields the protein CASSLPSGRAQQYF. The chain carries TRBV5-6 and TRBJ2-7; 10 positions agree with TRBD2. Germline V gene sequence: CDR1 SGHDT, CDR2 YYEEEE. After removal of 1 base from V and 8 bases from J, the junction contained 6 bases not matched to a gene. The CDR3 extends over 14 amino acids. The whole variable domain, remainder taken from reference TRBV5-6 and TRBJ2-7, is DAGVTQSPTHLIKTRGQQVTLRCSPKSGHDTVSWYQQALGQGPQFIFQYYEEEERQRGNFPDRFSGHQFPNYSSELNVNALLLGDSALYLCASSLPSGRAQQYFGPGTRLTVT.

CDR3: CASSFGRAGPVEQYF. Here the CDR3 DNA reads TGCGCCAGCAGTTTTGGCCGAGCGGGACCGGTCGAGCAGTACTTC. The chain is built from TRBV5-1 and TRBJ2-7; 7 bases line up with TRBD2. There are 15 residues in the CDR3. Germline V gene lookup returns CDR1 SGHRS and CDR2 YFSETQ. Trimming cost V 5 bases and J 6 bases; bases outside gene matches: 14.

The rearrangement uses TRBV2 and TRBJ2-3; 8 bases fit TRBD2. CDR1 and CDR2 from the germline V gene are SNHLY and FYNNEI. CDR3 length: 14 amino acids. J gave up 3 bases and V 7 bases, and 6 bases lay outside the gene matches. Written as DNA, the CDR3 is TGTGCCAGCACCGAGGCGGGAGGAACAGATACGCAGTATTTT. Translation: CASTEAGGTDTQYF.

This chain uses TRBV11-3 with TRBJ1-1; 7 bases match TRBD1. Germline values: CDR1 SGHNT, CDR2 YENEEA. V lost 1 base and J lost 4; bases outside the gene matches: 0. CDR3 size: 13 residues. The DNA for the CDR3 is TGTGCCAGCAGCTTAGCAGGGGGCACTGAAGCTTTCTTT. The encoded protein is CASSLAGGTEAFF.